A selection of T cell receptor beta chains follows, all from one sample in a study of CD8+ T cells in alopecia areata. This table comes from immunoSEQ multiplex PCR, and its TCRdb copy is limited to in-frame clones, with some not included. The sample records roughly 100,000 clones, more than 75% being singletons. The sequences come from CD8+ T cells sorted from blood, collected around week 34, from a patient treated with tofacitinib. These receptors were obtained from a human donor with alopecia areata. CDR3s include the opening cysteine and the closing phenylalanine or tryptophan.

v_gene,CDR3aa
TRBV29-1,CSVAHGQSYEQYF
TRBV25-1,CASSESENMNTEAFF
TRBV4-1,CASSPDGAGGTGEGTDTQYF
TRBV4-1,CASSHPTAGELFF
TRBV7-9,CASSPRGSYNEQFF
TRBV28,CASSVVGSTDTQYF
TRBV20-1,CSASPLDDYTF
TRBV28,CASSLEGRRGEKLFF
TRBV6-5,CASSYGQNTEAFF
TRBV21-1,CASSREGPTDTQYF
TRBV27,CASSFSGDEQYF
TRBV30,CAWNLRDLINEQFF
TRBV27,CASSPRDNPGDIQYF
TRBV7-9,CASSFPDTQYF
TRBV14,CASKPSGDEQFF
TRBV6-1,CASSDHSSSNEQFF
TRBV7-9,CASSLEGAYEQYF
TRBV19,CASSIPGTGITGELFF
TRBV29-1,CSVGTANTGELFF
TRBV5-4,CASSLGQASTDTQYF
TRBV5-1,CASSSSRSGAYQETQYF
TRBV5-1,CASSLLEGMNTEAFF
TRBV2,CASSVTGGAGELFF
TRBV7-9,CASSLWLGDGTAYNEQFF
TRBV30,CALRRGLTGANVLTF
TRBV11-3,CASSPEAGAYNEQFF
TRBV19,CASSATVDDGRHNEQFF
TRBV5-1,CASRTDYEQYF
TRBV2,CAAERELAGANEQFF
TRBV7-2,CASSRPRGPGETQYF
TRBV5-1,CASSSTPTGQNTGELFF
TRBV7-8,CASSLQSTEAFF
TRBV4-1,CASSQVGTDTQYF
TRBV6-5,CASSYMGPSAETQYF
TRBV4-1,CASSPGQGALGEQFF
TRBV7-9,CASTTMKETQYF
TRBV9,CASSVDWLTGQEQYF
TRBV5-1,CATLDLGTDTQYF
TRBV2,CASSESQGLSYEQYF
TRBV11-1,CASSPRAGIFGTGELFF
TRBV29-1,CSVEDRGQGPDYEQYF
TRBV7-3,CASSPSGTDNGELFF
TRBV13,CASSLNREETQYF
TRBV4-2,CASSQDRRPMNTEAFF
TRBV5-4,CASRTGVQNEQYF
TRBV4-1,CASSQGTPGVYEQYF
TRBV11-2,CASSLFMLSKGNTEAFF
TRBV19,CASSIGLAGVDEQFF
TRBV5-6,CASSAGTAYGYTF
TRBV9,CASSVDGGGFTDTQYF
TRBV19,CATVPTPGNEQFF
TRBV10-1,CASSEGSGRADTQYF
TRBV30,CAWRQGFLYEQYF
TRBV7-2,CASSSPTSFDIQYF
TRBV7-9,CASSESYEQYF